This T cell receptor beta chain derives from a study of blood T cell repertoires in COVID-19. Study at large: There were acute and convalescent COVID-19 samples, and they came from the United States, Italy and Spain. Sources were T cells, B-cell-depleted T cells, or PBMCs; the material itself was cDNA or gDNA.

This clone was recorded a few times. Trimming stripped 0 bases from V and 1 base from J, with 15 bases between. CDR1 and CDR2 from the germline V gene are GTSNPN and SVGIG (reference sequence). The CDR3 consists of 16 residues. In the original workflow: Scientists estimated how many nucleated cells there were by amplifying reference gene primers. Sequenced by immunoSEQ multiplex PCR; TCRdb stores in-frame clones only, minus some. The V and J calls and clone size are taken from that table; D and trimming were inferred from the DNA. The data hold tens of thousands of clones, with 60% to 80% observed a single time.

The sequencing sample was made of peripheral blood. The genes are TRBV30 and TRBJ1-1; D is perhaps TRBD1 (5 bases). This sequence was found in a woman aged 80 or older with acute or convalescent COVID-19. The CDR3 sequence: CAWSVGGGGPNTEAFF. DNA for the CDR3: TGTGCCTGGAGTGTAGGTGGGGGGGGACCGAACACTGAAGCTTTCTTT.